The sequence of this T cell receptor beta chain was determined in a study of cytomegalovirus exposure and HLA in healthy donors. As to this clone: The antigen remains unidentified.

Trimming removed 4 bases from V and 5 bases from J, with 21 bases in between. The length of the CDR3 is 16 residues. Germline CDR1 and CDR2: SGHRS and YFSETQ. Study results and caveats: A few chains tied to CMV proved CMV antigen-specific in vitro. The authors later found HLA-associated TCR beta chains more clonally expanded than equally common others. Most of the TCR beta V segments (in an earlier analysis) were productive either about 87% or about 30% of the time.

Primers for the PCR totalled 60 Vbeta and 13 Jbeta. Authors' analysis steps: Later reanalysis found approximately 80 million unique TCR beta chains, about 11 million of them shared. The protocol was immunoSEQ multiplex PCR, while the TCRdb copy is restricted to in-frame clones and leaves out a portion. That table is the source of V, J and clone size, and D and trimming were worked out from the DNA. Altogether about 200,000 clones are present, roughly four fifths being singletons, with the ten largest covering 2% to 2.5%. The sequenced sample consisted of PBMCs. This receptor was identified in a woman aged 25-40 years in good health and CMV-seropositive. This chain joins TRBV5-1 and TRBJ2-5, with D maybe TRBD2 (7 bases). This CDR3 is CASSLMGGGGSETQYF. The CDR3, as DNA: TGCGCCAGCAGCCTCATGGGGGGCGGGGGATCTGAGACCCAGTACTTC. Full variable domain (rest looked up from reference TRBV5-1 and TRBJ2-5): KAGVTQTPRYLIKTRGQQVTLSCSPISGHRSVSWYQQTPGQGLQFLFEYFSETQRNKGNFPGRFSGRQFSNSRSEMNVSTLELGDSALYLCASSLMGGGGSETQYFGPGTRLLVL.